The rows below give T cell receptor beta chains drawn from one sample of a study of T cell changes during pregnancy in multiple sclerosis. Generated by immunoSEQ multiplex PCR, the TCRdb table keeps only in-frame clones and is missing some. The data hold tens of thousands of clones, with around 94% observed a single time. This specimen consisted of CD4+ T cells from peripheral blood mononuclear cells, obtained before pregnancy. These receptors came from a female donor with multiple sclerosis, enrolled in a pregnancy study. CDR3s include the opening cysteine and the closing phenylalanine or tryptophan. D genes are given only for firm matches. Clone size, where shown, is once, few, many, or a class for clones that have expanded.

CDR3 length: 12; J gene: TRBJ2-5; D gene: TRBD1; V gene: TRBV2; clone size: .; CDR3 protein: CASNRGQETQYF; CDR3 DNA: TGTGCCAGCAACAGGGGGCAAGAGACCCAGTACTTC
CDR3 length: 13; J gene: TRBJ1-1; D gene: .; V gene: TRBV27; clone size: .; CDR3 protein: CASSPTPRGEAFF; CDR3 DNA: TGTGCCAGCAGTCCAACCCCTCGGGGAGAAGCTTTCTTT
CDR3 length: 13; J gene: TRBJ2-5; D gene: .; V gene: TRBV7-8; clone size: .; CDR3 protein: CASSLGQGETQYF; CDR3 DNA: TGTGCCAGCAGCTTAGGCCAGGGAGAGACCCAGTACTTC
CDR3 length: 18; J gene: TRBJ2-1; D gene: TRBD2; V gene: TRBV19; clone size: .; CDR3 protein: CASSISRGSGRARNEQFF; CDR3 DNA: TGTGCCAGTAGTATTTCCCGTGGTAGCGGGAGGGCCAGGAATGAGCAGTTCTTC
CDR3 length: 17; J gene: TRBJ2-2; D gene: .; V gene: TRBV2; clone size: once; CDR3 protein: CASRDGGFWANTGELFF; CDR3 DNA: TGTGCCAGCAGGGATGGGGGGTTTTGGGCCAACACCGGGGAGCTGTTTTTT
CDR3 length: 17; J gene: TRBJ2-1; D gene: TRBD1; V gene: TRBV5-4; clone size: .; CDR3 protein: CASSLAGQGALYNEQFF; CDR3 DNA: TGTGCCAGCAGCTTGGCGGGCCAGGGGGCGCTTTACAATGAGCAGTTCTTC
CDR3 length: 12; J gene: TRBJ2-3; D gene: .; V gene: TRBV2; clone size: .; CDR3 protein: CASRWGADTQYF; CDR3 DNA: TGTGCCAGCAGGTGGGGGGCAGATACGCAGTATTTT
CDR3 length: 15; J gene: TRBJ2-7; D gene: .; V gene: TRBV11-3; clone size: .; CDR3 protein: CASSLEAGDAYEQYF; CDR3 DNA: TGTGCCAGCAGCTTAGAGGCAGGGGATGCGTACGAGCAGTACTTC
CDR3 length: 16; J gene: TRBJ2-1; D gene: TRBD2; V gene: TRBV5-6; clone size: .; CDR3 protein: CASSLAGLAGYNEQFF; CDR3 DNA: TGTGCCAGCAGCTTAGCTGGACTAGCGGGTTACAATGAGCAGTTCTTC
CDR3 length: 14; J gene: TRBJ2-7; D gene: TRBD1; V gene: TRBV9; clone size: once; CDR3 protein: CASSVGDRGSEQYF; CDR3 DNA: TGTGCCAGCAGCGTAGGGGACAGGGGCTCTGAGCAGTACTTC
CDR3 length: 15; J gene: TRBJ2-7; D gene: .; V gene: TRBV19; clone size: .; CDR3 protein: CASSSRGVSPYEQYF; CDR3 DNA: TGTGCCAGTAGTAGCCGCGGGGTCAGTCCTTACGAGCAGTACTTC
CDR3 length: 13; J gene: TRBJ2-1; D gene: .; V gene: TRBV18; clone size: .; CDR3 protein: CASSVRSYNEQFF; CDR3 DNA: TGTGCCAGCTCAGTTCGCTCCTACAATGAGCAGTTCTTC
CDR3 length: 16; J gene: TRBJ1-4; D gene: TRBD1; V gene: TRBV6-6; clone size: once; CDR3 protein: CASSYTPGTGGEKLFF; CDR3 DNA: TGTGCCAGCAGTTACACCCCCGGGACAGGGGGGGAAAAACTGTTTTTT
CDR3 length: 14; J gene: TRBJ2-5; D gene: TRBD2; V gene: TRBV9; clone size: .; CDR3 protein: CASSGHGLGETQYF; CDR3 DNA: TGTGCCAGCAGCGGTCACGGACTAGGAGAGACCCAGTACTTC
CDR3 length: 18; J gene: TRBJ1-3; D gene: TRBD1; V gene: TRBV7-9; clone size: once; CDR3 protein: CASSFGTGGAGSGNTIYF; CDR3 DNA: TGTGCCAGCAGCTTCGGGACAGGGGGCGCTGGCTCTGGAAACACCATATATTTT
CDR3 length: 15; J gene: TRBJ2-2; D gene: TRBD2; V gene: TRBV9; clone size: .; CDR3 protein: CASSVNSGGTGELFF; CDR3 DNA: TGTGCCAGCAGCGTAAATAGCGGGGGCACCGGGGAGCTGTTTTTT
CDR3 length: 18; J gene: TRBJ2-7; D gene: .; V gene: TRBV5-1; clone size: .; CDR3 protein: CASSLETNTRRPTYEQYF; CDR3 DNA: TGCGCCAGCAGCTTGGAAACCAATACTAGACGCCCTACCTACGAGCAGTACTTC
CDR3 length: 16; J gene: TRBJ1-2; D gene: TRBD1; V gene: TRBV7-8; clone size: .; CDR3 protein: CASSLRQTGAGTGYTF; CDR3 DNA: TGTGCCAGCAGCTTACGGCAAACAGGGGCAGGTACCGGCTACACCTTC
CDR3 length: 14; J gene: TRBJ2-3; D gene: .; V gene: TRBV5-4; clone size: .; CDR3 protein: CASSLLQSTDTQYF; CDR3 DNA: TGTGCCAGCAGCTTGTTGCAGAGCACAGATACGCAGTATTTT
CDR3 length: 16; J gene: TRBJ1-2; D gene: TRBD1; V gene: TRBV4-2; clone size: .; CDR3 protein: CASSQDGGGGNYGYTF; CDR3 DNA: TGTGCCAGCAGCCAAGATGGAGGAGGGGGCAACTATGGCTACACCTTC
CDR3 length: 15; J gene: TRBJ1-2; D gene: .; V gene: TRBV13; clone size: .; CDR3 protein: CASSLPGQGGYGYTF; CDR3 DNA: TGTGCCAGCAGCCTTCCCGGACAAGGTGGTTATGGCTACACCTTC
CDR3 length: 14; J gene: TRBJ2-7; D gene: TRBD1; V gene: TRBV10-3; clone size: .; CDR3 protein: CAIRPTGGSYEQYF; CDR3 DNA: TGTGCCATCAGACCTACAGGGGGCTCCTACGAGCAGTACTTC
CDR3 length: 16; J gene: TRBJ2-3; D gene: TRBD2; V gene: TRBV5-1; clone size: .; CDR3 protein: CASSLLLAGGTDTQYF; CDR3 DNA: TGCGCCAGCAGCTTGTTGCTCGCGGGGGGCACAGATACGCAGTATTTT
CDR3 length: 10; J gene: TRBJ2-5; D gene: .; V gene: TRBV28; clone size: .; CDR3 protein: CATGAQTQYF; CDR3 DNA: TGTGCCACCGGAGCCCAGACCCAGTACTTC
CDR3 length: 13; J gene: TRBJ1-5; D gene: .; V gene: TRBV6-4; clone size: .; CDR3 protein: CASSGEVGQPQHF; CDR3 DNA: TGTGCCAGCAGTGGGGAGGTAGGACAGCCCCAGCATTTT
CDR3 length: 16; J gene: TRBJ1-5; D gene: TRBD1; V gene: TRBV2; clone size: .; CDR3 protein: CASSEERNRGSQPQHF; CDR3 DNA: TGTGCCAGCAGTGAAGAACGGAACAGGGGTTCTCAGCCCCAGCATTTT
CDR3 length: 16; J gene: TRBJ1-6; D gene: .; V gene: TRBV2; clone size: few; CDR3 protein: CASKKGGGARNSPLHF; CDR3 DNA: TGTGCCAGCAAAAAAGGAGGGGGGGCCCGTAATTCACCCCTCCACTTT
CDR3 length: 15; J gene: TRBJ1-2; D gene: .; V gene: TRBV2; clone size: .; CDR3 protein: CASTPPTGQNYGYTF; CDR3 DNA: TGTGCCAGCACCCCCCCCACAGGACAGAACTATGGCTACACCTTC
CDR3 length: 16; J gene: TRBJ2-1; D gene: TRBD2; V gene: TRBV2; clone size: .; CDR3 protein: CASSAASGTLYNEQFF; CDR3 DNA: TGTGCCAGCAGTGCTGCTAGCGGGACACTCTACAATGAGCAGTTCTTC